This TCR beta chain was sequenced during a study of T-cell memory formation after mild COVID-19. On this clonotype itself: Antigen specificity is unknown.

Study results and limitations: CD4+ contracting clones were found mainly in CM and EM, and CD8+ ones in EMRA.

Each CDR3 protein gets one entry after TCRdb re-called the 5' RACE reads with MiXCR. The sample carries about 270,000 distinct CDR3 sequences, around 17% recorded once. The germline CDR1 and CDR2 sequences are LGHNA and YNFKEQ. The CDR3 loop spans 18 amino acids. With 0 bases clipped from V and 1 base from J, the junction kept 6 bases outside the gene matches. The V call is TRBV4-2, the J call TRBJ2-3; 11 bases map to TRBD2. Input material: PBMCs or a T cell subset sorted from them (not recorded which). This sequence was found in a man aged 18 to 35 who had mild COVID-19 (a few samples of this study predate the infection). Cell type and time point are not known. The chain's CDR3 is CASSQELAGALGTDTQYF. CDR3 DNA: TGTGCCAGCAGCCAAGAACTAGCGGGGGCGCTGGGCACAGATACGCAGTATTTT.